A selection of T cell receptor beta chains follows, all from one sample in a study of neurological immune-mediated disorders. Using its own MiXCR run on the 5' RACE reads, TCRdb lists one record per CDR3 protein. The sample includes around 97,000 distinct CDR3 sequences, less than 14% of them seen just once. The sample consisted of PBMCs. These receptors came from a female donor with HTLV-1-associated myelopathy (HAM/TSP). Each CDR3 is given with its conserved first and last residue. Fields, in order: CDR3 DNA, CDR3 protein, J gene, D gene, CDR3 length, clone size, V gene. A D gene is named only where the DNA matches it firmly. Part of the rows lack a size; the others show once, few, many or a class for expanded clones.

TGTGCCAGCAGCAACGCAGGGCTGTCTGGCTGCACCTTC,CASSNAGLSGCTF,TRBJ1-2,NA,13,NA,TRBV13
TGCGCCAGCAGCTTAAGCCTGCCGGGGGATGGCTACACCTTC,CASSLSLPGDGYTF,TRBJ1-2,NA,14,many,TRBV5-1
TGTGCCAGCTTTATTCGAACGGTAGGGACCTACGAGCAGTACTTC,CASFIRTVGTYEQYF,TRBJ2-7,NA,15,many,TRBV2
TGCAGTGCTACAACAGGTGTAGGAAACACCATATATTTT,CSATTGVGNTIYF,TRBJ1-3,NA,13,many,TRBV20-1
TGCAGTGACGACAGGGAGGAGGAAAAACTGTTTTTT,CSDDREEEKLFF,TRBJ1-4,TRBD1,12,NA,TRBV20-1
TGCAGTGCACGCGACACGTCAAGGGGGGGTTGGACACCCCTCCACTTT,CSARDTSRGGWTPLHF,TRBJ1-6,NA,16,many,TRBV20-1
TGTGCCAGCAGGGCCGGGACAGGAGAAAACAATGAGCAGTTCTTC,CASRAGTGENNEQFF,TRBJ2-1,TRBD1,15,many,TRBV2
TGTGCCAGCAGTTATATGGCTATCGGGGGGTCAGCCCAGTACTTC,CASSYMAIGGSAQYF,TRBJ2-5,TRBD2,15,NA,TRBV6-6
TGCAGTGCTAGAGACGTCCGGGTAGGCACCGGGGAGCTGTTTTTT,CSARDVRVGTGELFF,TRBJ2-2,NA,15,many,TRBV20-1
TGTGCCAGCAGCCAAGGAACTGGGCGGGGTGAAAAACTGTTTTTT,CASSQGTGRGEKLFF,TRBJ1-4,NA,15,many,TRBV14
TGTGCCAGCAGTTCCCTCCATGCAGGGACGTACGAGCAGTACTTC,CASSSLHAGTYEQYF,TRBJ2-7,NA,15,many,TRBV6-6
TGCAGCGCCTCGCCCTCAGGGGGCAGGAGGAACACCGGGGAGCTGTTTTTT,CSASPSGGRRNTGELFF,TRBJ2-2,TRBD1,17,NA,TRBV29-1
TGTGCCAGCAGGACGGGACAGGGGGCAGGGCAGCCCCAGCATTTT,CASRTGQGAGQPQHF,TRBJ1-5,TRBD1,15,NA,TRBV2
TGCGCCAGCAGCCCGGGACAGTACTACGAGCAGTACTTC,CASSPGQYYEQYF,TRBJ2-7,TRBD1,13,many,TRBV4-1
TGCAGCGGGGCTCTTATGAGGAATGAGCAGTTCTTC,CSGALMRNEQFF,TRBJ2-1,NA,12,many,TRBV29-1
TGTGCCAGCAGTTTCACTAGCGGGGGTGTCAATGAGCAGTTCTTC,CASSFTSGGVNEQFF,TRBJ2-1,TRBD2,15,many,TRBV28
TGTGCCAGTGAATGGACAAGTTCCTACGAGCAGTACTTC,CASEWTSSYEQYF,TRBJ2-7,NA,13,NA,TRBV6-1
TGTGCCAGCAAGGGACTAGCGGGGCTGAGCTCCTACGAGCAGTACTTC,CASKGLAGLSSYEQYF,TRBJ2-7,TRBD2,16,many,TRBV27
TGCGCCAGCAGCTTTACAGGGGCTGTGTACACTGAAGCTTTCTTT,CASSFTGAVYTEAFF,TRBJ1-1,TRBD1,15,NA,TRBV5-1
TGCGCCAGCAGCTTGGTCTCCGCAGGGGGTCTTTCTGGGGCCAACGTCCTGACTTTC,CASSLVSAGGLSGANVLTF,TRBJ2-6,TRBD1,19,many,TRBV5-1
TGCAGTGCTAGAAGGGGTACCCTACTCTACGAGCAGTACTTC,CSARRGTLLYEQYF,TRBJ2-7,NA,14,many,TRBV20-1
TGTGCCAGCAGCATCGGAAGGGGCGTCGAGCAGTACTTC,CASSIGRGVEQYF,TRBJ2-7,NA,13,many,TRBV7-2
TGCGCCAGCAGCTCAGACACTGAAGCTTTCTTT,CASSSDTEAFF,TRBJ1-1,NA,11,many,TRBV5-1
TGCAGTGCGAGGTCCTTTTACTACGAGCAGTACTTC,CSARSFYYEQYF,TRBJ2-7,NA,12,NA,TRBV20-1
TGCGCCAGCAGCCTCTCCCCGGGGGGACCTACTAGCACAGATACGCAGTATTTT,CASSLSPGGPTSTDTQYF,TRBJ2-3,TRBD2,18,NA,TRBV5-1
TGTGCCAGCAGCTTATTGGAGGCGGCGGAAGCTTTCTTT,CASSLLEAAEAFF,TRBJ1-1,NA,13,many,TRBV7-9
TGCAGTGTCGAATCTCCCGGAGAGACCCAGTACTTC,CSVESPGETQYF,TRBJ2-5,NA,12,many,TRBV20-1
TGTGCCAGCAGCTTCGTTCGACAGAAAGGGGGTCACCATGAAGCTTTCTTT,CASSFVRQKGGHHEAFF,TRBJ1-1,NA,17,many,TRBV11-3
TGCGCCAGCAGCTTGCGGCAGGGGAATAATGAGCAGTTCTTC,CASSLRQGNNEQFF,TRBJ2-1,NA,14,few,TRBV5-1
TGTGCCAGCAGAGTGGGACAGGCGGGAGAGCAGTACTTC,CASRVGQAGEQYF,TRBJ2-7,TRBD1,13,many,TRBV2
TGTGCCAGCAGCCCGGGGGGGACCTACAATGAGCAGTTCTTC,CASSPGGTYNEQFF,TRBJ2-1,TRBD2,14,many,TRBV2
TGCGCCAGCAGCTTTGCACTAGCGGGGGAAGAGACCCAGTACTTC,CASSFALAGEETQYF,TRBJ2-5,TRBD2,15,many,TRBV4-1
TGTGCCAGCACCGCGGTCAACCCGAACACTGAAGCTTTCTTT,CASTAVNPNTEAFF,TRBJ1-1,NA,14,many,TRBV12-3/TRBV12-4
TGTGCTACCAGCGGAGGGGGTTCTGGGGCCAACGTCCTGACTTTC,CATSGGGSGANVLTF,TRBJ2-6,NA,15,many,TRBV15
TGCAGTGCTAGGCCAGACACAGATACGCAGTATTTT,CSARPDTDTQYF,TRBJ2-3,NA,12,NA,TRBV20-1
TGCAGCGTTGAAGATTTTAGGAGACAGGGATACACCGGGGAGCTGTTTTTT,CSVEDFRRQGYTGELFF,TRBJ2-2,TRBD1,17,NA,TRBV29-1
TGCGCCAGCAGACCTTCGGGACAAAGGAACCCAGATACGCAGTATTTT,CASRPSGQRNPDTQYF,TRBJ2-3,NA,16,many,TRBV5-1
TGCGCCAGCAGCTTGGAAGGCAGGGGTAGCACTGAAGCTTTCTTT,CASSLEGRGSTEAFF,TRBJ1-1,NA,15,many,TRBV5-1
TGTGCCAGCAGCCAAGATGTGGTAACGACAGATACGCAGTATTTT,CASSQDVVTTDTQYF,TRBJ2-3,NA,15,many,TRBV3-1
TGTGCCATCAGTGAGCCGAGTACAACACGTTTCTATGGCTACACCTTC,CAISEPSTTRFYGYTF,TRBJ1-2,NA,16,many,TRBV10-3
TGCGCCAGCAGCTTGGTCGGGACTAGTGTCCCCGGGGAGCTGTTTTTT,CASSLVGTSVPGELFF,TRBJ2-2,TRBD2,16,NA,TRBV5-1
TGCGCCAGCAGCTTGGCTGGGCGCGGCACCGGGGAGCTGTTTTTT,CASSLAGRGTGELFF,TRBJ2-2,NA,15,many,TRBV5-1
TGTGCCAGCAGCCCGCTAGCGAGACGAACAGATACGCAGTATTTT,CASSPLARRTDTQYF,TRBJ2-3,NA,15,many,TRBV7-9
TGTGCCAGCAGTTACTCGGAACGGGGGAGCTCCTACAATGAGCAGTTCTTC,CASSYSERGSSYNEQFF,TRBJ2-1,NA,17,many,TRBV6-6
TGTGCCAGCTCACCGGCCATCATGACAGGGGGAGAGACCCAGTACTTC,CASSPAIMTGGETQYF,TRBJ2-5,TRBD1,16,NA,TRBV18
TGTGCCAGCTCACCCTCGATACAGGGGGATCAGCCCCAGCATTTT,CASSPSIQGDQPQHF,TRBJ1-5,TRBD1,15,many,TRBV18
TGTGCCAGCAGCACCAATGTACAGTACACTGAAGCTTTCTTT,CASSTNVQYTEAFF,TRBJ1-1,NA,14,many,TRBV12-3/TRBV12-4
TGTGCCATCAGTGAGTCAGGGACAGGGATGGATGAGCAGTTCTTC,CAISESGTGMDEQFF,TRBJ2-1,TRBD1,15,many,TRBV10-3
TGCAGCGTTGAAGAAGTAAGCGGGGGGCACACCGGGGAGCTGTTTTTT,CSVEEVSGGHTGELFF,TRBJ2-2,TRBD2,16,many,TRBV29-1
TGTGCCAGCAGCTTCCGGGGCGGTAGCAAAGGAGATACGCAGTATTTT,CASSFRGGSKGDTQYF,TRBJ2-3,NA,16,many,TRBV7-9
TGTGCCACCTCTCGGGGTTTGGAGCAGTTCTTC,CATSRGLEQFF,TRBJ2-1,NA,11,many,TRBV12-3/TRBV12-4
TGTGCCAGCAGCTCCCAACCACAGGGGAATGAGCAGTTCTTC,CASSSQPQGNEQFF,TRBJ2-1,TRBD1,14,many,TRBV7-9
TGTGCCAGCAGCACCGGGACAGGGGTCAATTCACCCCTCCACTTT,CASSTGTGVNSPLHF,TRBJ1-6,NA,15,few,TRBV21-1
TGTGCCATCAAGCAGCAGGGGAACACTGAAGCTTTCTTT,CAIKQQGNTEAFF,TRBJ1-1,NA,13,many,TRBV10-3
TGTGCCAGCAGTTTTATAACTACCTATGGCTACACCTTC,CASSFITTYGYTF,TRBJ1-2,NA,13,many,TRBV28